This is a list of T cell receptor beta chains from one sample in a study of metastatic and nonmetastatic thyroid tumors. TCRdb redid the clone calls on the PCR reads using MiXCR. The table lists 15,000 to 20,000 clones, around 33% of them singletons. The sample consisted of tumor tissue. These receptors all come from a male donor with papillary thyroid cancer or a benign thyroid nodule (not recorded which). Some clones in this sample may be carry-over from other donors' samples. The CDR3 runs from the conserved cysteine through the conserved F or W. D genes are given only for firm matches. Some rows have no size entry. The others give once, few or many, or a class for an expanded clone.

cdr3_nt cdr3_aa j_call v_call clone_size d_call
TGTGCCAGTAGTACGGGACTAGCGGGAAGCCACGAGCAGTACTTC CASSTGLAGSHEQYF TRBJ2-7 TRBV19 few TRBD2
TGTGCCAGCAGTGAAGGACAGGGGGGGTTCTATGGCTACACCTTC CASSEGQGGFYGYTF TRBJ1-2 TRBV6-1 many TRBD1
TGCAGTGTTAGAGCTATTGACAGGGGTTACGAGCAGTACTTC CSVRAIDRGYEQYF TRBJ2-7 TRBV20-1 NA TRBD1
TGCAGTGCTAGATTGGAGAGCGATTATGAGCAGTTCTTC CSARLESDYEQFF TRBJ2-1 TRBV20-1 medium-sized NA
TGTGCCACCGGACAGGGTTCGAATTCACCCCTCCACTTT CATGQGSNSPLHF TRBJ1-6 TRBV6-1 NA TRBD1
TGTGCCAGCAGTTTAAGGGGGAGTGCCTACAATGAGCAGTTCTTC CASSLRGSAYNEQFF TRBJ2-1 TRBV12-3/TRBV12-4 many NA
TGTGCCAGCAGGCTACAGGGCACTGAAGCTTTCTTT CASRLQGTEAFF TRBJ1-1 TRBV28 few NA
TGTGCCAGCAGGAGACAGTACTTCTCCTACGAGCAGTACTTC CASRRQYFSYEQYF TRBJ2-7 TRBV6-1 many NA
TGTGCCAGCAGTGAAAGGGACTCCCTCTCTGGGGCCAACGTCCTGACTTTC CASSERDSLSGANVLTF TRBJ2-6 TRBV2 NA NA
TGTGCCACCTCGTTGGACAGTCTTATCTACGATCACGACTTC CATSLDSLIYDHDF TRBJ2-7 TRBV19 NA NA
TGTGCCAGCAGCTTAATGAACACTGAAGCTTTCTTT CASSLMNTEAFF TRBJ1-1 TRBV7-2 few NA
TGTGCCAGCAGGGGACCTTCTCGTAGCACAGATACGCAGTATTTT CASRGPSRSTDTQYF TRBJ2-3 TRBV2 NA NA
TGCAGCGTTGAACCTACGGACAGGAACTCCTACAATGAGCAGTTCTTC CSVEPTDRNSYNEQFF TRBJ2-1 TRBV29-1 medium-sized TRBD1
TGTGCCAGTAGTATGACTAGCGGGGAGTACAATGAGCAGTTCTTC CASSMTSGEYNEQFF TRBJ2-1 TRBV19 medium-sized TRBD2
TGTGCCAGCAGTGCGGGACAGGGAGGCGCCGGGGAGCTGTTTTTT CASSAGQGGAGELFF TRBJ2-2 TRBV12-3/TRBV12-4 few TRBD1
TGTGCCAGCAGCTCGACGGGACAGATGAATTCACCCCTCCACTTT CASSSTGQMNSPLHF TRBJ1-6 TRBV5-5 NA TRBD1
TGTGCCAGCACCCCAGGCGAAGGGGGGGCAGATACGCAGTATTTT CASTPGEGGADTQYF TRBJ2-3 TRBV6-1 medium-sized NA
TGCAGTGCTAGAGAGTCAGGGGTCTACGAGCAGTACTTC CSARESGVYEQYF TRBJ2-7 TRBV20-1 NA NA
TGCGCCAGCAGCGAGACTAGCGGGAGGCCGGTGGGAGATACGCAGTATTTT CASSETSGRPVGDTQYF TRBJ2-3 TRBV5-1 NA TRBD2
TGTGCCAGCAGAAGGGAGGGCACCGGGGAGCTGTTTTTT CASRREGTGELFF TRBJ2-2 TRBV6-1 many TRBD2
TGTGCCAGCAGCTTAGGCTCCGGGATGGGGGAAGAGCACCCAGATACGCAGTATTTT CASSLGSGMGEEHPDTQYF TRBJ2-3 TRBV11-1 many NA
TGTGCCAGCAGCGTGACAGGGACCCAAGAGACCCAGTACTTC CASSVTGTQETQYF TRBJ2-5 TRBV5-5 NA TRBD1
TGTGCCAGCAGTTTATTGGGCGGGGGGGCCGTCACCGGGGAGCTGTTTTTT CASSLLGGGAVTGELFF TRBJ2-2 TRBV12-3/TRBV12-4 many TRBD2
TGTGCCAGCAGTAATCAGGGGGCCCCTAGCGAGCAGTACTTC CASSNQGAPSEQYF TRBJ2-7 TRBV6-2/TRBV6-3 few TRBD1
TGTGCCAGCAGCTTAAACGGGGGGTGTACTGAAGCTTTCTTT CASSLNGGCTEAFF TRBJ1-1 TRBV7-3 many NA
TGTGCCAGCAGTTACCGGGGGGGCCTCACCGGGGAGCTGTTTTTT CASSYRGGLTGELFF TRBJ2-2 TRBV6-2/TRBV6-3 NA TRBD2
TGTGCCAGCAGCAGCGCAGGGGTGATTATAGATGAGCAGTTCTTC CASSSAGVIIDEQFF TRBJ2-1 TRBV11-2 many NA
TGTGCCAGTAGAACAATTCAGCCTAGGACTGGCTGCAATCAGCCCCAGCATTTT CASRTIQPRTGCNQPQHF TRBJ1-5 TRBV19 NA NA
TGTGCCAGCAGTCTAGCGGACTCCTACAATGAGCAGTTCTTC CASSLADSYNEQFF TRBJ2-1 TRBV6-1 many TRBD2
TGTGCCAGCAGTCCGGGGCTGGCCGACACCGGGGAGCTGTTTTTT CASSPGLADTGELFF TRBJ2-2 TRBV6-2/TRBV6-3 few NA
TGTGCCAGCTCAGAGAGAGGCGGGAACACCGGGGAGCTGTTTTTT CASSERGGNTGELFF TRBJ2-2 TRBV18 NA NA
TGTGCCAGCAGCCTGGGACTAGCGGGATGGAATGAGCAGTTCTTC CASSLGLAGWNEQFF TRBJ2-1 TRBV7-3 NA TRBD2
TGTGCCAGCAGCTTACAGGGGCATGATAGCGATGAGCAGTTCTTC CASSLQGHDSDEQFF TRBJ2-1 TRBV7-3 NA NA
TGTGCCAGTAGTTTTTCCGGGACAGGCTACTCTGGAAACACCATATATTTT CASSFSGTGYSGNTIYF TRBJ1-3 TRBV19 medium-sized TRBD1
TGCAGTGCCCAGACGGAAAACCGCTATGGCTACACCTTC CSAQTENRYGYTF TRBJ1-2 TRBV20-1 medium-sized NA
TGCAGTGCTTTTGACAGGGAACGACTAGCCTACGAGCAGTACTTC CSAFDRERLAYEQYF TRBJ2-7 TRBV20-1 NA NA
TGTGCCATCAGTGAGGAACGACAGGGAAACTATGGCTACACCTTC CAISEERQGNYGYTF TRBJ1-2 TRBV10-3 medium-sized TRBD1
TGTGCCAGCAGCCAAATAAGCGGGAAAAGCACAGATACGCAGTATTTT CASSQISGKSTDTQYF TRBJ2-3 TRBV11-1 many TRBD2
TGCGCCAGCAGCGCATCCGGGACAGCAAAACTTACCTACGAGCAGTACTTC CASSASGTAKLTYEQYF TRBJ2-7 TRBV5-1 NA TRBD1
TGTGCCAGCAGTTTGGTCAGCGCGAGCACAGATACGCAGTATTTT CASSLVSASTDTQYF TRBJ2-3 TRBV28 NA NA
TGTGCCAGCAGCGGGACCCAGGGGGGAGAAACCTACGAGCAGTACTTC CASSGTQGGETYEQYF TRBJ2-7 TRBV7-8 NA NA
TGTGCCAGCTCACCTCCGCAAGAGACCCAGTACTTC CASSPPQETQYF TRBJ2-5 TRBV18 many NA
TGCAGTGCTGGACAACATAACACCGGGGAGCTGTTTTTT CSAGQHNTGELFF TRBJ2-2 TRBV20-1 NA NA
TGTGCCAGCAGGGGGGACAGGGACACTGATGGCTACACCTTC CASRGDRDTDGYTF TRBJ1-2 TRBV6-1 many TRBD1
TGCAGTGCCCAACTCGACGAGACCCAGTACTTC CSAQLDETQYF TRBJ2-5 TRBV20-1 many NA
TGTGCCAGCAGCGTAGCCCCGGATCCCTACAATGAGCAGTTCTTC CASSVAPDPYNEQFF TRBJ2-1 TRBV9 NA NA